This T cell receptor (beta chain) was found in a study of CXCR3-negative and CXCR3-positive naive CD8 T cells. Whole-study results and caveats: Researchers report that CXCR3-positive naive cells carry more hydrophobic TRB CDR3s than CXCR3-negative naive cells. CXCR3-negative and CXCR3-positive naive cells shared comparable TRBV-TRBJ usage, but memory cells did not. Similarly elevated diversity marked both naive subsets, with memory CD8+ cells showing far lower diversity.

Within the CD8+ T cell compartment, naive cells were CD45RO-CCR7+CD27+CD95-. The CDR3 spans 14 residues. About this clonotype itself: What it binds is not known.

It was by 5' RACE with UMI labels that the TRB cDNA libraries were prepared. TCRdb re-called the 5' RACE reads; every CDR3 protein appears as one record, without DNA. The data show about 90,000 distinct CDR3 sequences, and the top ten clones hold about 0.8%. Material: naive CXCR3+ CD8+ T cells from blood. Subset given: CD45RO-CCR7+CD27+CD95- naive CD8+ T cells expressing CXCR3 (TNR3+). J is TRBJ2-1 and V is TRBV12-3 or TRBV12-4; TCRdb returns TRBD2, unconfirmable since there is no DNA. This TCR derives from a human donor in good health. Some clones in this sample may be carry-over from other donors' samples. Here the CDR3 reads CASSRGGAYNEQFF.